The sequence of this TCR beta chain was determined in a study of T cells after yellow fever vaccination. The CDR3 consists of 13 residues. V was clipped by 5 bases and J by 5 bases, with 11 bases between them. CDR1 SEHNR and CDR2 FQNEAQ come from the germline V gene (reference sequence). Study-level points and caveats: FACS-sorted repertoires could harbor abundant contaminating bulk-population clonotypes. Post-booster reappearance was seen for most primary-vaccination clones (about 96% CD4, around 88% CD8). Just a small share of clonotypes turned up in the CD4 compartment as well as the CD8 compartment.

UMIs and a universal primer site were added when TCR cDNA was made by 5'RACE template switching. TCRdb itself ran the 5' RACE reads through MiXCR, one entry per CDR3 protein. The sample carries roughly 49,000 distinct CDR3 sequences, roughly 7% recorded once. This clonotype was seen repeatedly, ten times or more. Antigen specificity is unknown. V gene TRBV7-9 combines with J gene TRBJ2-3, with a weak D call TRBD1 (6 bases). The sequenced sample was CD8+ T cells sorted from PBMCs, obtained more than 14 days after the first yellow fever vaccination. This clonotype was obtained from a man between 18 and 35 years old who received the YFV17D yellow fever vaccine. CDR3 DNA sequence: TGTGCCAGCAGCCCGTTAGGGGGAGATACGCAGTATTTT. Translated, it gives CASSPLGGDTQYF. Drawing the rest from reference TRBV7-9 and TRBJ2-3, the complete variable domain is DTGVSQNPRHKITKRGQNVTFRCDPISEHNRLYWYRQTLGQGPEFLTYFQNEAQLEKSRLLSDRFSAERPKGSFSTLEIQRTEQGDSAMYLCASSPLGGDTQYFGPGTRLTVL.